Below, one T cell receptor (beta chain) is given with its context. CDR3 size: 14 residues. Germline V CDR1 and CDR2: SNHLY, FYNNEI. The ends were cut back, 2 bases at V and 2 bases at J, with 9 bases in the middle. Per the authors' pipeline: The authors estimated nucleated cell counts from reference gene primer amplification. The assay was immunoSEQ multiplex PCR, and TCRdb's table has in-frame clones only and misses some. That table furnishes V, J and clone size, whereas the DNA furnished D and trimming. The table includes 250,000 to 300,000 clones, 85% to 90% detected once. Among Cohort 3 donors, those recovered had two negative PCRs, clearance, or symptom resolution. The data were taken from a study of blood T cell repertoires in COVID-19. Study information: The United States, Italy and Spain supplied acute and convalescent COVID-19 samples. The cDNA or gDNA used as material had been derived from T cells, B-cell-depleted T cells, or PBMCs.

This chain joins TRBV2 and TRBJ2-5, with unresolved D. This receptor was taken from a woman in her sixties or seventies who had recovered from COVID-19. Input material: PBMCs or T cells enriched from blood (not recorded which). CDR3 residues: CASSEWYKQETQYF. The CDR3, as DNA: TGTGCCAGCAGTGAATGGTACAAACAAGAGACCCAGTACTTC.